This T cell receptor beta chain was captured in a study of shared clonotypes between healthy human individuals. The V end lost 3 bases, the J end lost 3 bases, and 21 bases lay between the germline ends. Germline CDR1 KGHSH, CDR2 LQKENI. The CDR3 has 17 amino acids. Notes on the study in general: Naive CD4 clonotypes were shared across several donors at approximately 5.3%.

Measured with immunoSEQ multiplex PCR; TCRdb has only the in-frame clones, and not every one. Altogether around 2,000,000 clones are present, around 95% being singletons, with the ten largest covering 0.1% to 0.15%. Note on this clone: The target antigen is unknown.

The chain combines TRBV18 with TRBJ2-7; D is unresolved. The sample comprised naive CD4+ T cells sorted from blood. Subset defined: CD45RA+ positively selected. This clonotype was sampled from a man aged 18 to 29 in good health. The DNA of the CDR3 is TGTGCCAGCTCACCGTTCCGCGGCTGGGAACCTGTCTACGAGCAGTACTTC. It codes for CASSPFRGWEPVYEQYF.